This TCR beta chain was sequenced for a study of cytomegalovirus exposure and HLA in healthy donors (TCRdb year 2017). Regarding the study in general: According to an earlier analysis of several hundred of the donors, about 170 million T cells yielded roughly 110 million unique TCR beta sequences and 276 Gb of sequence data. Besides the first cohort of hundreds of subjects, a separate validation cohort made up of 95 to 150 different subjects was used. In a later analysis, previously published TCR beta repertoires from several hundred donors were re-analyzed and high-resolution HLA genotyping was added so that TCR occurrence patterns could be studied. Among around 400 genotyped donors of the cohort, an average of about 240,000 unique TCR beta nucleotide sequences were sequenced per donor, about a sixth of them non-productive. Because of strong linkage in the cohort, roughly five DR-DQ haplotypes were treated as single units for association and clustering. Every repertoire in the discovery cohort had been generated on one and the same sequencing platform. The number of donors typed differed by locus, with about 629-630 for A, B, C, DRB1 and DQB1, roughly 520 for DQA1, about 610 for DPA1, and roughly 450 for DPB1. Donor age, sex, ethnicity and CMV serostatus were compiled alongside the repertoire data. Of the approximately 400 genotyped donors, 65% to 90% fell in the genetic ancestry cluster associated with self-reported Caucasian donors. A later genetic analysis took genome-wide SNP genotypes for about 55% of the 666 donors and used that subset as a discovery cohort. HLA typing covered class I and class II loci at four-digit resolution. To decide whether each TCR beta V gene segment behaved as functional or pseudogenic, an earlier analysis of 587 of the donors relied on high-throughput TCR beta sequencing. The T cell repertoires of roughly 660 subjects were profiled by immunosequencing and related to cytomegalovirus serostatus. Rather than using new phenotypic data, the later analysis identified candidate immune exposures from TCR beta sequences and from how often those sequences occurred across donors. The aim of the study was to test whether cataloging public T cell receptors could identify signatures of past pathogen exposure. The study combined high-throughput TCR immunosequencing, statistical association of individual TCRs with disease status, and machine learning to predict cytomegalovirus infection status. An early release that covered fewer than 800 HLA-typed donors contained approximately 300 gigabases of sequencing data and tens of millions of unique TCR sequences. The study at large found these results: The sequencing pipeline was judged likely to have produced a cluster of highly shared sequence variants as a technical artifact. CMV serostatus was the only immune exposure information available for the cohort. Sequencing depth was assumed to be roughly uniform across donors in the presence/absence analyses, though that assumption may not hold. Linkage disequilibrium might explain the correlated functional status among segregating V segments, but an unknown experimental factor could not be excluded. Several of the top co-occurrence clusters appeared to be linked to parvovirus B19, influenza, CMV and Epstein-Barr virus, according to a later analysis. Because some donors lacked HLA typing at each locus, the association tests relied only on the typed subset. Some 16 rarely observed V segments, including chromosome 9 orphons, were excluded from the earlier analysis of 550 to 700 of the donors because counts were too low. In a later analysis, HLA-associated TCR beta chains were found to be more clonally expanded and to have lower generation probabilities than equally common non-associated chains. According to the authors, the approach could potentially be generalized to other disease states and immunological phenotypes. A further reported finding was that TCR beta sequences accurately predicted the HLA-A and HLA-B alleles for most subjects in the first cohort. In the study, about 150 TCR beta chains were listed as associated with cytomegalovirus. An association between a missense DCLRE1C variant and V-gene and J-gene trimming of TCR beta chains was found in a later genetic analysis and replicated in an independent cohort. In both the original and validation cohorts, the classifier was reported to diagnose cytomegalovirus status with high specificity and sensitivity. Compared with the 666-donor mean, donors in an Asian-associated ancestry cluster had fewer N-insertions in productive TCRs, according to a later genetic analysis. A later analysis found that most CMV-associated TCR beta chains appeared HLA-restricted, with HLA associations seemingly driven largely by CMV exposure. In a later analysis, TCR association rates were found to vary across HLA loci, with the most associated TCRs seen for DRB1 alleles and the fewest for HLA-C alleles. At a false discovery rate of 0.05, a later analysis linked some 18,000 TCR beta sequences to specific HLA alleles. In an earlier analysis of approximately 590 of the donors, most TCR beta V segments were observed in productive rearrangements about 87% or about 30% of the time, broadly matching IMGT annotations. Some IMGT-functional V segments, including TRBV6-2 and TRBV6-3, could not be distinguished by the 87-base-pair reads and were therefore excluded. A few of the identified cytomegalovirus-associated TCR beta chains were confirmed in vitro to be specific for cytomegalovirus antigens. While some public TCRs were present in many individuals, most TCR sequences turned up only very rarely across donors. When HLA alleles, especially DR and DQ, strongly co-occurred, TCR associations were difficult to assign to individual alleles. Only TCR beta chains were sequenced in this cohort, and the absence of alpha or paired-chain data limited detectable features.

Notes on this clone: Its binding antigen is unknown. Base qualities were left out, and no much larger clone turns up one base away.

CDR1 and CDR2 are drawn from the germline V gene (reference sequence): MNHEY, SMNVEV. The CDR3 runs 15 amino acids, cysteine and phenylalanine included. Only the CDR3 DNA stays, 45 bases, in frame from base 1. Relative to germline, V is missing 7 bases and J is missing 2 bases, with 9 bases of the junction outside any gene match. Library prep was done by the immunoSEQ multiplex PCR assay. The multiplex PCR relied on a mix of 60 forward primers for TCR Vbeta segments and 13 reverse primers for TCR Jbeta segments. The CDR3 region of rearranged TCR beta genes was amplified from genomic DNA by a multiplex PCR assay. Amplified TCR beta libraries were sequenced as 87-base-pair reads on the Illumina HiSeq System. For the original study's pipeline: Across the 670 or so repertoires, a later analysis counted roughly 84 million unique TCR beta chains, around 11 million of which were shared by at least two donors. Raw reads were error-corrected and collapsed into unique sequences by a nearest-neighbor algorithm in which closely related sequences were merged to remove PCR and sequencing errors. CDR3 sequences were aligned to IMGT reference sequences to assign V, D and J gene segments. For a sequence to be retained, at least a six-nucleotide match to both a V gene segment and a J gene segment was required. Rearrangements were called productive when the CDR3 lacked stop codons and stayed in frame with V and J; all others were non-productive. CDR3 was defined according to IMGT convention as the region running from the second conserved V-encoded cysteine to the conserved J-encoded phenylalanine. In an earlier analysis of 587 of the donors, sequences lacking an unambiguous match to a single V gene segment were excluded. In an earlier analysis of almost 600 of the donors, a V segment was called functional when productive rearrangements were above 56.7%, and segregating when the standard deviation between donors exceeded 5%. To diagnose cytomegalovirus status from the catalog of TCR beta chain sequences, a statistical classification framework was built. In a later analysis, TCR nucleotide sequences were compared against IMGT/GENE-DB human TR gene sequences so that V and J genes could be assigned. In a later analysis, CDR3 sequences and most-parsimonious VDJ recombination scenarios were assigned using the TCRdist pipeline. In a later analysis, every TCR beta chain was defined by the combination of its CDR3 amino acid sequence and its V-gene family, and reads without a unique V-gene family were dropped. To address suspected cross-contamination and a sequencing artifact, a later analysis removed 592 highly shared, low-generation-probability nucleotide sequences. In a later analysis, a clonal expansion index was calculated for each public chain from normalized within-repertoire ranks of inferred template counts. Generation probabilities in a later analysis came from a VDJ recombination model fitted to out-of-frame rearrangements, and those results were checked against IGoR. A later analysis scored TCR-TCR, TCR-HLA and TCR-CMV co-occurrence with hypergeometric tests, applying a repertoire-size bias correction to TCR pairs. To estimate false discovery rates, a later analysis permuted the HLA or CMV assignments 20 times. In a later analysis, co-occurring TCRs were grouped using DBSCAN, and TCRdist sequence similarity was added for clustering within HLA-allele-positive subsets. Co-occurrence clustering excluded repertoires with fewer than 30,000 or more than 120,000 public chains, plus five with anomalous nucleotide sharing. Imported from immuneACCESS, the table was reduced by TCRdb to in-frame sequences with V and J called. These copies leave out some clones; in studies compared against another copy, an unresolved V gene accounts for under half, and the cause of the remainder is not known. V, J and clone size were drawn from that table, and D and trimming were deduced from the DNA. The sample yields approximately 80,000 clones; about 68% were counted once. Around 20% of the sample rests with the top ten.

In total, 500 to 700 healthy bone marrow donors made up the cohort. At the time of sampling, all cohort members were nominally healthy, though unrecorded immune exposures were likely present. The donor was CMV seropositive and belonged to the group of 250 to 300 seropositive cohort members. A peripheral blood sample was provided by each donor, and peripheral blood mononuclear cells were used for TCR beta sequencing. The Qiagen DNeasy Blood Extraction Kit was used to extract genomic DNA from the blood cell samples. The source is a man aged 25-45 years in good health and CMV-seropositive. Sequencing was performed on PBMCs. Recombination connected TRBV27 to TRBJ2-7, with 9 bases matching TRBD2. CDR3 loop: CASTHRGGRAYEQYF. DNA sequence: TGTGCCAGCACCCACCGGGGCGGGAGGGCCTACGAGCAGTACTTC.